This record covers a single TCR beta chain. This sample was included in a study of shared clonotypes between healthy human individuals. Study summary: Researchers drew samples from a couple of women and three men aged 18 to 49. For every donor, three CD4 naive, three CD4 memory, two CD8 naive and one CD8 memory plates were used.

There were no recent acute infections or vaccinations among the donors, who were healthy HIV-negative adults. Generated by immunoSEQ multiplex PCR, the TCRdb table keeps only in-frame clones and is missing some. The data contain 1.6 million or so clones, about 96% of them singletons. The CDR3 runs to 15 residues. Trimming removed 6 bases from V and 0 bases from J, with 11 bases in between. CDR1 and CDR2 (germline): MGHDK, SYGVNS. Sequences were obtained from naive CD4+ T cells sorted from blood. Noted subset: CD45RA+ positively selected. The J gene is TRBJ2-2, the V gene TRBV25-1, with D possibly matching TRBD1 (6 bases). This receptor was identified in a man aged 30 to 45 in good health. CDR3 loop: CASRVTGSNTGELFF. The CDR3 bases are TGTGCCAGCAGAGTAACAGGGTCGAACACCGGGGAGCTGTTTTTT.